A selection of T cell receptor beta chains follows, all from one sample in a study of blood T cells in healthy people across ages. TCRdb fed the 5' RACE reads into MiXCR, producing one record per CDR3 protein. The sample has 600,000 to 800,000 distinct CDR3 sequences, roughly half seen once. The sample consisted of blood. The receptor set was obtained from a woman older than 75 in good health. Both conserved end residues are part of each CDR3. A D gene is named only where the DNA matches it firmly. The size field is filled for only some rows; it gives once, few, many or a size class.

TRBV20-1	TRBD2	.	TRBJ2-7	TGCAGTGCTCCGGGACTAGCGGGGGGGCGGTCCTACAATGAGCAGTACTTC	CSAPGLAGGRSYNEQYF
TRBV5-5	TRBD2	.	TRBJ2-5	TGTGCCAGCAGCCCGCAGACTAGCGGGGGGAAGGAGACCCAGTACTTC	CASSPQTSGGKETQYF
TRBV7-9	.	once	TRBJ2-2	TGTGCCAGCAGCTTTCCCGGGACCATTTTTAGCGAGCTGTTTTTT	CASSFPGTIFSELFF
TRBV3-1	.	few	TRBJ1-2	TGTGCCAGCAGCCATTGGACGGCTAACAACTATGGCTACACCTTC	CASSHWTANNYGYTF
TRBV5-1	.	.	TRBJ2-5	TGCTCCAGCAGCTTTATAGCGCAAGAGACCCAGTACTTC	CSSSFIAQETQYF
TRBV5-1	.	few	TRBJ2-2	TGCGCCAGCAGCTTAACCCCCAGCGAGACCGGGGAGCTGTTTTTT	CASSLTPSETGELFF
TRBV7-8	TRBD1	.	TRBJ1-2	TGTGCCAGCAGCCAGACAGGGAATTCCAACTATGGCTACACCTTC	CASSQTGNSNYGYTF
TRBV27	.	.	TRBJ2-2	TGTGCCAGCAGCCCCCCAGGGATGGGGGGCACCGGGGAGCTGTTTTTT	CASSPPGMGGTGELFF
TRBV5-1	TRBD1	.	TRBJ2-7	TGCGCCAGCAGCTTGACGAGACAGGGGATTAGAGAGCAGTACTTC	CASSLTRQGIREQYF
TRBV4-3	.	.	TRBJ2-4	TGCGCCAGCAGCCAAGAGACTCGGCAGGGAGCCAAAAACATTCAGTACTTC	CASSQETRQGAKNIQYF
TRBV9	.	.	TRBJ2-1	TGTGCCAGCAGCGTAGAGGCAGGCCCCTACAATGAGCAGTTCTTC	CASSVEAGPYNEQFF
TRBV5-1	.	few	TRBJ2-2	TGCGCCAGCAGCTCAACCGGGACACCCAACACCGGGGAGCTGTTTTTT	CASSSTGTPNTGELFF
TRBV20-1	TRBD2	many	TRBJ2-7	TGCAGTGCTAGTAGCGGGGATGTTTACGAGCAGTACTTC	CSASSGDVYEQYF
TRBV9	.	many	TRBJ2-4	TGTGCCAGCAGCGTAGCAGGATACCCAGAAAACATTCAGTACTTC	CASSVAGYPENIQYF
TRBV7-2	.	few	TRBJ2-3	TGTGCCAGCAGTCGACAATATACGCAGTATTTT	CASSRQYTQYF
TRBV2	.	.	TRBJ2-1	TGTGCCAGCAGTGGCGGGAAGAGCTCCTACAATGAGCAGTTCTTC	CASSGGKSSYNEQFF
TRBV5-6	.	few	TRBJ2-1	TGTGCCAGCAGCTTAATGGCCAGCTCCTACAATGAGCAGTTCTTC	CASSLMASSYNEQFF
TRBV6-1	.	many	TRBJ1-1	TGTGCCAGCAGTTACCTCCGGGACGATAAAGCTTTCTTT	CASSYLRDDKAFF
TRBV5-4	.	.	TRBJ2-3	TGTGCCAGCAGCTTGGTGGAGGAGGGGACAGATACGCAGTATTTT	CASSLVEEGTDTQYF
TRBV5-1	TRBD2	few	TRBJ2-1	TGCGCCAGCAGCCCTGGGGCGGGAGAATCCTACAATGAGCAGTTCTTC	CASSPGAGESYNEQFF
TRBV3-1	TRBD1	few	TRBJ2-1	TGTGCCAGCAGCCAAGAAGGGGGCTGGGAGCAGTTCTTC	CASSQEGGWEQFF
TRBV28	.	few	TRBJ2-1	TGTGCCAGCAGTTTATGGCCTTCCTCTGACAGTTCGAGCTCCTACAATGAGCAGTTCTTC	CASSLWPSSDSSSSYNEQFF
TRBV20-1	.	.	TRBJ2-7	TGCAGTGCTAGGGAGGTTCGGGGGGCCTCATTCTACGAGCAGTACTTC	CSAREVRGASFYEQYF
TRBV4-2	.	.	TRBJ2-7	TGTGCCAGCAGCCAAGATTTGGCGGACGAGCAGTACTTC	CASSQDLADEQYF
TRBV18	TRBD1	.	TRBJ1-4	TGTGCCAGCTCACCACCGGGTAGACAGGGAGAAAAACTGTTTTTT	CASSPPGRQGEKLFF
TRBV29-1	.	.	TRBJ1-1	TGCAGCGTCGTGACAGGACCAGGGGAAGCTTTCTTT	CSVVTGPGEAFF
TRBV2	.	few	TRBJ2-5	TGTGCCAGCAGTGAAGGCGGTGGGGGACTGGAGACCCAGTACTTC	CASSEGGGGLETQYF
TRBV29-1	.	many	TRBJ2-3	TGCAGCGTCGCCCCGGTCGGACGCACAGATACGCAGTATTTT	CSVAPVGRTDTQYF
TRBV12-3/TRBV12-4	.	.	TRBJ2-7	TGTGCCTGCAGTTTACGAGACGAGCAGTACTTC	CACSLRDEQYF
TRBV12-3/TRBV12-4	.	once	TRBJ1-4	TGTGCCAGCAGACCGACAGCCAGTGAAAAACTGTTTTTT	CASRPTASEKLFF
TRBV25-1	TRBD2	.	TRBJ2-1	TGTGCCAGCGGGGGGGTAGGTGGGAATGAGCAGTTCTTC	CASGGVGGNEQFF
TRBV2	.	many	TRBJ2-7	TGTGCCAGCAGACTCAACAGCTACGAGCAGTACTTC	CASRLNSYEQYF
TRBV15	.	few	TRBJ2-7	TGTGCCTCTTCCGGGGACCCTTCTAACGAGCAGTACTTC	CASSGDPSNEQYF
TRBV20-1	.	few	TRBJ1-1	TGCAGTGCTAGAGATGGTGGAAGGGGAGGTAACACTGAAGCTTTCTTT	CSARDGGRGGNTEAFF
TRBV27	.	few	TRBJ1-5	TGTGCCAGCAGTTCCCAAGGGCGAAGCAATCAGCCCCAGCATTTT	CASSSQGRSNQPQHF
TRBV11-2	.	.	TRBJ2-7	TGTGCCAGCAGCTTAGGGACCCAGACTGACTTGCAGTACTTC	CASSLGTQTDLQYF
TRBV28	.	many	TRBJ2-3	TGTGCCAGCAAGCTAGCAAAAAAGCTAGATACGCAGTATTTT	CASKLAKKLDTQYF
TRBV4-1	TRBD2	.	TRBJ2-1	TGCGCCAGCAGCACAACACTAGCGTATGAGCAGTTCTTC	CASSTTLAYEQFF
TRBV20-1	.	.	TRBJ2-1	TGCAGAGCTAGAGCTCCGGACTCCAATGAGCAGTTCTTC	CRARAPDSNEQFF
TRBV2	.	many	TRBJ2-5	TGTGCCACCACCAGAGGTTCGGAAGAGACCCAGTACTTC	CATTRGSEETQYF
TRBV7-9	.	.	TRBJ2-7	TGTGCCAGCAGCTTAGAGCTCCTCGAGCAGTACTTC	CASSLELLEQYF
TRBV6-1	.	.	TRBJ2-3	TGTGCCAGCACTCCCTGGGGCACAGATACGCAGTATTTT	CASTPWGTDTQYF
TRBV10-2	.	many	TRBJ2-1	TGCGCCAGCAGTGATCTAGCCCTGAGTTCGGAGTTCTTC	CASSDLALSSEFF
TRBV7-9	.	.	TRBJ1-6	TGTGCCAGCAGCTCGCATGACCTCAGGGGTTTTAATTCACCCCTCCACTTT	CASSSHDLRGFNSPLHF
TRBV20-1	TRBD2	.	TRBJ2-7	TGCAGTGCTAGAGAGGGGAGGACTAGCTTCTACGAGCAGTACTTC	CSAREGRTSFYEQYF
TRBV6-2/TRBV6-3	.	.	TRBJ1-2	TGTGCCAGCAGTTACATGGGACCGAGTAATTATGGCTACACCTTC	CASSYMGPSNYGYTF
TRBV24-1	.	.	TRBJ2-6	TGTGCCACCAGTGTCCCGGTAGGCTCTGGGGCCAACGTCCTGACTTTC	CATSVPVGSGANVLTF
TRBV4-2	TRBD1	.	TRBJ2-2	TGTGCCAGCAGCCGCCGGGACAGGGAGGGCGGGGAGCTGTTTTTT	CASSRRDREGGELFF
TRBV30	TRBD1	.	TRBJ1-2	TGTGCCTGGGGACAGGTCTATGGCTACACCTTC	CAWGQVYGYTF
TRBV5-1	.	few	TRBJ2-1	TGCGCCAGCAGCCCCACAGGGCCTTTCTACAATGAGCAGTTCTTC	CASSPTGPFYNEQFF
TRBV20-1	.	few	TRBJ1-5	TGCAGTGCTCAGGCAAGGCTACTGGAGCCCCAGCATTTT	CSAQARLLEPQHF